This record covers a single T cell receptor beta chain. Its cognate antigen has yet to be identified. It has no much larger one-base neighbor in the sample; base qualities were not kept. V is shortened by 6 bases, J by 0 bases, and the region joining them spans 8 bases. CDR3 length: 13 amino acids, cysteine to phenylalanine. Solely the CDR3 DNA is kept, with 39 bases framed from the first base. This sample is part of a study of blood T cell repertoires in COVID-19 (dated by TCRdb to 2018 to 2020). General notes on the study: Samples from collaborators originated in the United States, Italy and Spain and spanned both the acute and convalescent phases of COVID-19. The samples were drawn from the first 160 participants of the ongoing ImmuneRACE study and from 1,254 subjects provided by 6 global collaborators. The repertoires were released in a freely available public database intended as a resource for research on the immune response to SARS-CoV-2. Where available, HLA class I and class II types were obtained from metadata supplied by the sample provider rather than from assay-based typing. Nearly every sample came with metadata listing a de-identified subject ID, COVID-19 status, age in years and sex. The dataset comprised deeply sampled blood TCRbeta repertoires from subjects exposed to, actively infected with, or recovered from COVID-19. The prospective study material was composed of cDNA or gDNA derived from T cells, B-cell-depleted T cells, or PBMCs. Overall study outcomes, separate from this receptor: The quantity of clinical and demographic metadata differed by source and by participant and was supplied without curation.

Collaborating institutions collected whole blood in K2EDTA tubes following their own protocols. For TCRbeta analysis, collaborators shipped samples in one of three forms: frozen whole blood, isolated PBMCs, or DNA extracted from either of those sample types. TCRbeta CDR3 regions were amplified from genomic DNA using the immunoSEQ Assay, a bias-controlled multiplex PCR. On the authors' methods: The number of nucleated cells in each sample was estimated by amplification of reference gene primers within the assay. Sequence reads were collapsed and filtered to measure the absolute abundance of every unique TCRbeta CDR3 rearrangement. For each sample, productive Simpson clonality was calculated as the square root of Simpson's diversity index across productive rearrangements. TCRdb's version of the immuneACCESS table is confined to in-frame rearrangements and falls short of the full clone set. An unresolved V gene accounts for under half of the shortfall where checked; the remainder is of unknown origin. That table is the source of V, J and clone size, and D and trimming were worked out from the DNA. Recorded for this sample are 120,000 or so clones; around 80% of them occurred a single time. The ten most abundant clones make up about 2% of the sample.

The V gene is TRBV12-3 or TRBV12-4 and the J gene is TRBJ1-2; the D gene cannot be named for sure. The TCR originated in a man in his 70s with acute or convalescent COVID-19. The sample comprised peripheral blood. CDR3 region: CASSSTANYGYTF. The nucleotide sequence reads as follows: TGTGCCAGCAGCTCCACAGCTAACTATGGCTACACCTTC.